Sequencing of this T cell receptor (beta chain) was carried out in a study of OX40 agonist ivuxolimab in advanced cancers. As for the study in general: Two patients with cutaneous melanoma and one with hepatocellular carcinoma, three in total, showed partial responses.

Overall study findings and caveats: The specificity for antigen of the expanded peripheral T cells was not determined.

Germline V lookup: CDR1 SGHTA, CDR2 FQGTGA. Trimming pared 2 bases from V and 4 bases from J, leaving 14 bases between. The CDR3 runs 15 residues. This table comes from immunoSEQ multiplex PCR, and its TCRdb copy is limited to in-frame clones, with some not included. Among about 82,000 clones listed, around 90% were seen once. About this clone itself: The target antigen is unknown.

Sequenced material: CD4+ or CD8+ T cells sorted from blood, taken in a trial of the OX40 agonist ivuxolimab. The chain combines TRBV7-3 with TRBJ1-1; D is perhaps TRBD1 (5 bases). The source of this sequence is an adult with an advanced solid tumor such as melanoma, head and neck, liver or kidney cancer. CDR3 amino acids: CASSLSFGGGTEAFF. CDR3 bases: TGTGCCAGCAGCTTATCCTTCGGGGGTGGCACTGAAGCTTTCTTT. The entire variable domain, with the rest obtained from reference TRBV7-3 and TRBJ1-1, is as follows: GAGVSQTPSNKVTEKGKYVELRCDPISGHTALYWYRQSLGQGPEFLIYFQGTGAADDSGLPNDRFFAVRPEGSVSTLKIQRTERGDSAVYLCASSLSFGGGTEAFFGQGTRLTVV.